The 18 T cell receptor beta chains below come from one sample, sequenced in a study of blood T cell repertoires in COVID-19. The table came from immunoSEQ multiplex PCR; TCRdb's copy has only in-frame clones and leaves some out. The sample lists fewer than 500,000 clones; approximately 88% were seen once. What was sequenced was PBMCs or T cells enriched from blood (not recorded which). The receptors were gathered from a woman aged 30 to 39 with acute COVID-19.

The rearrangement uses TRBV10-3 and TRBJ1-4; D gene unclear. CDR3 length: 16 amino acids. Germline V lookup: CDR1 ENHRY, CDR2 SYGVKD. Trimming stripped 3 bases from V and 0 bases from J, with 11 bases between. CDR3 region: CAISDHRQATNEKLFF. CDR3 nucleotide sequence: TGTGCCATCAGTGATCACCGACAAGCAACTAATGAAAAACTGTTTTTT.

This CDR3 is CASSFGTANYGYTF. For the CDR3, the DNA is TGCGCCAGCAGCTTTGGGACAGCGAACTATGGCTACACCTTC. This sequence joins TRBV5-1 and TRBJ1-2; 7 bases map to TRBD1. The junction had 3 bases not matched to a gene; V was cut back by 2 bases and J by 2 bases. Germline V lookup: CDR1 SGHRS, CDR2 YFSETQ. This CDR3 spans 14 amino acids.

The CDR3 loop is CATSRATGQQETQYF. DNA of the CDR3: TGTGCCACCAGCAGGGCGACAGGGCAACAAGAGACCCAGTACTTC. The gene calls are TRBV15 and TRBJ2-5; TRBD1 matches at 7 bases. CDR3 length equals 15 residues. Germline V gives CDR1 LNHNV, CDR2 YYDKDF (reference sequence). V gave up 3 bases and J gave up 2 bases; unmatched junction bases: 6.

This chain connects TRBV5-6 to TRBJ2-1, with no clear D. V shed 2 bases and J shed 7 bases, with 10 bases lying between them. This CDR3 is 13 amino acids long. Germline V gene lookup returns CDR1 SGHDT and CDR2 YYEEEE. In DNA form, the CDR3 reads TGTGCCAGCAGCTTTCAGATGACTAATGAGCAGTTCTTC. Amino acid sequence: CASSFQMTNEQFF. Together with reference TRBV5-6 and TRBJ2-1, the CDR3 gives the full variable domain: DAGVTQSPTHLIKTRGQQVTLRCSPKSGHDTVSWYQQALGQGPQFIFQYYEEEERQRGNFPDRFSGHQFPNYSSELNVNALLLGDSALYLCASSFQMTNEQFFGPGTRLTVL.

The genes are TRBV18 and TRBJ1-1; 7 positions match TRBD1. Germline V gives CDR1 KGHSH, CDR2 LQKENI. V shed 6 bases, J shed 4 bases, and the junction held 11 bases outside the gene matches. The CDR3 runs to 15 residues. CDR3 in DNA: TGTGCCAGCTCCCCAAATAGACAGGGACCCACTGAAGCTTTCTTT. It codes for CASSPNRQGPTEAFF.

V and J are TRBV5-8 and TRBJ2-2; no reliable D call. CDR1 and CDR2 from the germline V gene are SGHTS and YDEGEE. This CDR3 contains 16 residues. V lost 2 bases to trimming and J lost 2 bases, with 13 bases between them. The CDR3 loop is CASSLDSGSNTGELFF. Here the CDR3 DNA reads TGTGCCAGCAGCTTAGATTCCGGGTCCAACACCGGGGAGCTGTTTTTT.

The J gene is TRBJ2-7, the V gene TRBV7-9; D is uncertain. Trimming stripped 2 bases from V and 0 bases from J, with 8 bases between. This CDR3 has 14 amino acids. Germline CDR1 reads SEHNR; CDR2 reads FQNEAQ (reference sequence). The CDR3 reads CASSLHGSSYEQYF. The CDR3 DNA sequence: TGTGCCAGCAGCTTACACGGTAGCTCCTACGAGCAGTACTTC.

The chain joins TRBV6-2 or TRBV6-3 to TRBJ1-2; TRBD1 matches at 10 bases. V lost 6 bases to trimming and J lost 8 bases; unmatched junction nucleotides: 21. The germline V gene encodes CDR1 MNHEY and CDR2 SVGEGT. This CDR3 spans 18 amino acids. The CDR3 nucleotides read TGTGCCAGCAGCCCTCTCGACAGGGGGCCCGTAGGATCAGGGGGCTACACCTTC. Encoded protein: CASSPLDRGPVGSGGYTF.

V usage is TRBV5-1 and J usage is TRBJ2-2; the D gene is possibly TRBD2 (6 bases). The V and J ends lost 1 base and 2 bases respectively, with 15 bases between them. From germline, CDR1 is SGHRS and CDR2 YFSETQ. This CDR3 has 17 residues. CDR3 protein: CASSLKSTGVNTGELFF. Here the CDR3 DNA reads TGCGCCAGCAGCTTGAAGTCGACGGGGGTTAACACCGGGGAGCTGTTTTTT.

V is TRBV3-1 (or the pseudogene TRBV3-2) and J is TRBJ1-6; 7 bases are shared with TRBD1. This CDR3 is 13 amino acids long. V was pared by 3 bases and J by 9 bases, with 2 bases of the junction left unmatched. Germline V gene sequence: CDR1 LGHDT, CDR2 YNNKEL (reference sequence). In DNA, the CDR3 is TGTGCCAGCAGCCACAACAGGGGTTCACCCCTCCACTTT. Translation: CASSHNRGSPLHF.

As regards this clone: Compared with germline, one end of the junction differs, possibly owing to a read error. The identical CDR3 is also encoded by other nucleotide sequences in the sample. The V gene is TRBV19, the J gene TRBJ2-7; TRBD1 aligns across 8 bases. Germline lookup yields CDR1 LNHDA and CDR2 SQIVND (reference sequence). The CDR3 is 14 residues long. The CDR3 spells CASSIGQGTYEQYF. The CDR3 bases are TGTGCCAGTAGCATAGGACAGGGAACCTACGAGCAGTACTTC.

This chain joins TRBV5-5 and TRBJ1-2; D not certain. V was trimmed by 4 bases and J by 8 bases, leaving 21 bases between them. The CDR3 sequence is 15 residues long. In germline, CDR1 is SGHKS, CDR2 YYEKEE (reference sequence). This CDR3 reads CASSPGALTAAGYTF. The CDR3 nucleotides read TGTGCCAGCAGCCCCGGCGCCCTAACGGCGGCAGGCTACACCTTC.

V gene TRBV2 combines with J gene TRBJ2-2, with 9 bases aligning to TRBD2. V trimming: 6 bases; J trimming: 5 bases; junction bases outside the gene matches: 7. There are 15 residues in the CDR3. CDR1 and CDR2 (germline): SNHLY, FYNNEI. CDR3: CASRAAGGKTGELFF. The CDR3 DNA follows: TGTGCCAGCAGAGCAGCGGGGGGTAAGACCGGGGAGCTGTTTTTT.

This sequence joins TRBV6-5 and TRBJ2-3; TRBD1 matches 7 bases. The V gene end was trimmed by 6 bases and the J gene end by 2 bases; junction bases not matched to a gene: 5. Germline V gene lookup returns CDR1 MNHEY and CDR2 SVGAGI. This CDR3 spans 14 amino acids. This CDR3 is CASRTGQITDTQYF. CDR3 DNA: TGTGCCAGCAGAACGGGACAGATCACAGATACGCAGTATTTT.

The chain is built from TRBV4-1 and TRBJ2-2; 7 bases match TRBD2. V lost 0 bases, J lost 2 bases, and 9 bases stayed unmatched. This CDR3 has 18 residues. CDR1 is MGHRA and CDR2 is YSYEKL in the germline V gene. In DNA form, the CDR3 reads TGCGCCAGCAGCCAAGACCCCCCGGGACTATCAAACACCGGGGAGCTGTTTTTT. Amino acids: CASSQDPPGLSNTGELFF.

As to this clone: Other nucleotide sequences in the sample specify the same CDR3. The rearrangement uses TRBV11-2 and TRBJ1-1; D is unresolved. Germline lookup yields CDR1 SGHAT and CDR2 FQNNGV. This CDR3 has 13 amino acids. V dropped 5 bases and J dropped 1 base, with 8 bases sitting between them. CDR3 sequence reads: CASSPRGNTEAFF. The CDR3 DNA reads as TGTGCCAGCAGCCCCCGGGGGAACACTGAAGCTTTCTTT.

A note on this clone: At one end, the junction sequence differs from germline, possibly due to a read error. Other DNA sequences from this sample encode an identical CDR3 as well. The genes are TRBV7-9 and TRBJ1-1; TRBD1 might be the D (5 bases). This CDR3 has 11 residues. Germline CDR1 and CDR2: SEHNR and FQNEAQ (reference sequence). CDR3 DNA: TGTGCCAGCAGCCCGGACACGGAAGCTTTCTTT. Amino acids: CASSPDTEAFF.

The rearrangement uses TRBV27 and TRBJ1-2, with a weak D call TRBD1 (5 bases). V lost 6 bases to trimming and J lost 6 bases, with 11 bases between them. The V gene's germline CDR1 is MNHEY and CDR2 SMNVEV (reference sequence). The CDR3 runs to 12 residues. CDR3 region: CASRKGLHGYTF. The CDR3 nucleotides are TGTGCCAGCAGGAAGGGACTCCATGGCTACACCTTC.